This TCR beta chain was retrieved from a study of T-cell memory formation after mild COVID-19 (dated by TCRdb to about 2021). A note on the overall study: TCR sequence clusters from the two donors were largely donor specific. The cohort comprised two young, previously healthy adult volunteers, one female and one male. Longitudinal TCRalpha and TCRbeta repertoire sequencing tracked T-cell clones expanding and contracting after mild COVID-19 in a couple of donors. What the study reported, not specific to this receptor: The study covered only two mild cases, and larger cohorts including severe cases with pre-infection samples were considered necessary. Contracting CD4+ clones were located mainly in the CM and EM memory subsets, whereas CD8+ clones were found to be enriched in EMRA. Some responding clones were detected in pre-infection memory, which suggested that pre-existing cross-reactive memory T cells had joined the SARS-CoV-2 response. Clones that contracted from day 15 to 85 showed balanced CD4/CD8 phenotypes, whereas a second wave of clones that expanded from day 15 to 37 leaned towards CD4+. SARS-CoV-2 specificity of the second-wave clones peaking on day 37 was not confirmed.

The germline V gene specifies ENHRY as CDR1 and SYGVKD as CDR2. Its CDR3 holds 16 amino acids, cysteine through phenylalanine. Solely the CDR3 DNA is kept, with 48 bases framed from the first base. V has 0 bases trimmed and J has 5 bases trimmed; junction bases matching no gene number 7. Ficoll-Paque density gradient centrifugation was used to isolate PBMCs. TCRdb records Illumina NovaSeq 6000 as the sequencer. TCRalpha and TCRbeta cDNA libraries were built by 5'RACE with constant-segment primers, adding sample barcodes and unique molecular identifiers. Trizol reagent was used to extract RNA from every sample. Amplification of the libraries took two PCR steps, and the second step added a second sample barcode plus Illumina TruSeq adapters. Sequencing of libraries was performed on an Illumina NovaSeq with 2 x 150 bp paired-end reads. In the authors' own workflow: Reads were demultiplexed and collapsed into UMI-guided consensus sequences with migec v1.2.7. Using mixcr v2.1.11, UMI consensuses were aligned to TRA and TRB V and J templates and then assembled into clonotypes. Expanded or contracted clonotypes were those called significant by both edgeR and NoisET, with noise models trained on biological replicates. For edgeR calls, a false discovery rate-adjusted p below 0.01 and a log2 fold-change threshold of 1 were applied. As an exploratory analysis of dynamics, max-normalized trajectories of the 1000 most abundant clonotypes were examined by PCA with hierarchical clustering. Separately sequenced CD4+ and CD8+ repertoires were used to assign a CD4 or CD8 phenotype to each responding clone. TCRdb's own reprocessing of the public reads used fastp at Q25 and MiXCR and kept productive beta chains. Rows matching on CDR3 protein sequence are summarized as one entry with the most common DNA and genes. The V and J calls and clone size are TCRdb's, not the authors'. Here the sample has around 130,000 distinct CDR3 sequences; 15% to 20% occur a single time. The ten largest clones add up to about 5.2% of the sample.

This clonotype came up many times. Its antigen is unknown. Base qualities are not provided; no much larger clone lies one nucleotide away. The V gene is TRBV10-3 and the J gene is TRBJ2-5; 9 bases in between match TRBD1. The source is a man aged 18 to 29 who had mild COVID-19 (a few samples of this study predate the infection). The sample titles of this study are shuffled in the database, so cell type and time point are left out; the donor was told from shared clones. The specimen sequenced was PBMCs or a T cell subset sorted from them (not recorded which). The nucleotide sequence reads as follows: TGTGCCATCAGTGAGTCGGGACAGGGAACTCTCGAGACCCAGTACTTC. The translation is CAISESGQGTLETQYF.